This T cell receptor beta chain originates from a study of T-cell memory formation after mild COVID-19. TCRdb reanalysed the 5' RACE reads using MiXCR and keeps one entry per CDR3 protein. Of roughly 150,000 distinct CDR3 sequences detected, more than 14% appear once; the ten largest clones hold roughly 15%. Germline-derived CDR1 and CDR2 are SEHNR and FQNEAQ (reference sequence). The ends were cut back, 5 bases at V and 3 bases at J, with 5 bases in the middle. The CDR3 contains 12 residues. The chain has TRBV7-9 and TRBJ2-1, with D unresolved. The origin of this receptor is an adult woman who had mild COVID-19 (a few samples of this study predate the infection). Cell type and time point are not known. Input material: PBMCs or a T cell subset sorted from them (not recorded which). In nucleotides, the CDR3 is TGTGCCAGCAGCCAAAACTACAATGAGCAGTTCTTC. Protein product: CASSQNYNEQFF.